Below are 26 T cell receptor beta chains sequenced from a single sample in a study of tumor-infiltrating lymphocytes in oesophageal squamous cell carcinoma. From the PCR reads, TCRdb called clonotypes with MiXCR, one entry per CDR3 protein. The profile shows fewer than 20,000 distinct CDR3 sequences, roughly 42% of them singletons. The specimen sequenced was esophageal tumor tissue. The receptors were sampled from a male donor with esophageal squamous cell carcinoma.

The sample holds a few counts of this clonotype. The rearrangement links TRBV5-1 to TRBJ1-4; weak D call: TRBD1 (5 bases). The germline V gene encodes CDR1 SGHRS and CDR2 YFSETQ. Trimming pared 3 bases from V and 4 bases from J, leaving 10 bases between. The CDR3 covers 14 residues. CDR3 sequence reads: CASSSGTVNEKLFF. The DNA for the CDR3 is TGCGCCAGCAGCTCCGGGACGGTTAATGAAAAACTGTTTTTT. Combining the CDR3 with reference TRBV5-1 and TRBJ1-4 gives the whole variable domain KAGVTQTPRYLIKTRGQQVTLSCSPISGHRSVSWYQQTPGQGLQFLFEYFSETQRNKGNFPGRFSGRQFSNSRSEMNVSTLELGDSALYLCASSSGTVNEKLFFGSGTQLSVL.

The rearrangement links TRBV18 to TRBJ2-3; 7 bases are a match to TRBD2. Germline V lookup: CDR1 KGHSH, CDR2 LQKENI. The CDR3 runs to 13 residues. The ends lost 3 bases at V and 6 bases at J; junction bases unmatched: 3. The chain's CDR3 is CASSPFSGDTQYF. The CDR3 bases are TGTGCCAGCTCACCCTTTAGCGGGGATACGCAGTATTTT.

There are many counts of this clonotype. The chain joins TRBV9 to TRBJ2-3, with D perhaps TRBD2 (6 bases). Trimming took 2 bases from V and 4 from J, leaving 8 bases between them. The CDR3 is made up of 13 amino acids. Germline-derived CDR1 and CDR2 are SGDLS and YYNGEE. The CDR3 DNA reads TGTGCCAGCAGCGTTTCTAGCGCAGATACGCAGTATTTT. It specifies CASSVSSADTQYF.

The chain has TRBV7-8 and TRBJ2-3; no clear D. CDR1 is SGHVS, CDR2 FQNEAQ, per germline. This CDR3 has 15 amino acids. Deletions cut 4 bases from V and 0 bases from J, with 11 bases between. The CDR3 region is CASSSFGFSTDTQYF. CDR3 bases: TGTGCCAGCAGCTCTTTCGGGTTTAGCACAGATACGCAGTATTTT.

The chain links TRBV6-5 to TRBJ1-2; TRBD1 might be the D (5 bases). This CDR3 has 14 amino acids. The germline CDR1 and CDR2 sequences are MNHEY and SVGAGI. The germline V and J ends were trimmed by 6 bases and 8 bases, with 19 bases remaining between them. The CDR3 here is CASRSGGTPRGYTF. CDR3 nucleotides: TGTGCCAGCAGATCGGGGGGAACCCCCAGGGGCTACACCTTC.

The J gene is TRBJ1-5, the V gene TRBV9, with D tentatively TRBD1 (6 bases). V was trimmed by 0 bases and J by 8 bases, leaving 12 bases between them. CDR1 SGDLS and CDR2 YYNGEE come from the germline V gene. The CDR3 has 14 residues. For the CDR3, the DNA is TGTGCCAGCAGCGTAGGCCATGGGGGCGAGCCCCAGCATTTT. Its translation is CASSVGHGGEPQHF.

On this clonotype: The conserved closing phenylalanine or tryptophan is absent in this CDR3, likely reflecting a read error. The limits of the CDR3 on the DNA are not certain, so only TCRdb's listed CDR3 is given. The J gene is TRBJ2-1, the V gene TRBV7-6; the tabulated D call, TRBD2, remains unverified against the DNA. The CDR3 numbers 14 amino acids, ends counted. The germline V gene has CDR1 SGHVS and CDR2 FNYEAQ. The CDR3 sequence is CASSHLESPLHFGN.

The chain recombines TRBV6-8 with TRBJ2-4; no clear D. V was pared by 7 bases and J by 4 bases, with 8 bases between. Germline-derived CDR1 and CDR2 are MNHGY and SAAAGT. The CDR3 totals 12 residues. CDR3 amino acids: CASINGKNIQYF. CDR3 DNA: TGTGCCAGCATTAATGGGAAAAACATTCAGTACTTC.

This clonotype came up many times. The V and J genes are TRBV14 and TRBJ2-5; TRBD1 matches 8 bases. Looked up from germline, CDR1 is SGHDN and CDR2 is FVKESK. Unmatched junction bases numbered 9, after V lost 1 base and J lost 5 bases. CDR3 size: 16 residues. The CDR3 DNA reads TGTGCCAGCAGCCAAGGGGGCAGGGGGCCGGGGGAGACCCAGTACTTC. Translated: CASSQGGRGPGETQYF.

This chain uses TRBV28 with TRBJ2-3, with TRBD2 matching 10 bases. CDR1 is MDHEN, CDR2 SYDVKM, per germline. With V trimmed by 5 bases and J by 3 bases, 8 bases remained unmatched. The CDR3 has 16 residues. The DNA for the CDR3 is TGTGCCAGCAGTGCGTATCTAGCGGGAGTTACAGATACGCAGTATTTT. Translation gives CASSAYLAGVTDTQYF.

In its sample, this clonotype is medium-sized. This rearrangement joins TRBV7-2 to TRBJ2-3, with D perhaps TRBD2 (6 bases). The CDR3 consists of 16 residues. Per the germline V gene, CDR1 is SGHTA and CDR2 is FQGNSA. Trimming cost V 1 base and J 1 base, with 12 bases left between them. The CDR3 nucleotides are TGTGCCAGCAGCTTAGTGGCGGGGTATGGCACAGATACGCAGTATTTT. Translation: CASSLVAGYGTDTQYF.

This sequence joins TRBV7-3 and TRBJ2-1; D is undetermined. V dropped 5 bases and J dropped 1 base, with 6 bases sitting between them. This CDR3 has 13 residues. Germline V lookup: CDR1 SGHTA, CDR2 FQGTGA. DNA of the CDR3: TGTGCCAGCAGCCCCGCTTCCTACAATGAGCAGTTCTTC. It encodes CASSPASYNEQFF.

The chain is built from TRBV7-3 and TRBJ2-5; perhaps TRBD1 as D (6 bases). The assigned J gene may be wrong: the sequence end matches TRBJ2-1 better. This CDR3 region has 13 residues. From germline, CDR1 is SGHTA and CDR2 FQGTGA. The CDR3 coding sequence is TGTGCCAGCAGCTCAGGGGCGTACAATGAGCAGTTCTTC. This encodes CASSSGAYNEQFF.

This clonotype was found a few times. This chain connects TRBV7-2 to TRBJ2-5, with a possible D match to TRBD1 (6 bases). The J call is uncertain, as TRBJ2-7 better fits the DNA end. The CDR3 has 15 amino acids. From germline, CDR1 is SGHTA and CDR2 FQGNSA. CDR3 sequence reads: CASSPTRDKVDEQYF. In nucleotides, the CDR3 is TGTGCCAGCAGCCCCACCAGGGACAAGGTCGACGAGCAGTACTTC.

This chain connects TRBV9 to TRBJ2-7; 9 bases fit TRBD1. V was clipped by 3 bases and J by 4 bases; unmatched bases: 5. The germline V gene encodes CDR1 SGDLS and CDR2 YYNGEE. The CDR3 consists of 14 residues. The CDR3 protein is CASSGGTGRYEQYF. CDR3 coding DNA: TGTGCCAGCAGCGGCGGGACAGGGAGGTACGAGCAGTACTTC.

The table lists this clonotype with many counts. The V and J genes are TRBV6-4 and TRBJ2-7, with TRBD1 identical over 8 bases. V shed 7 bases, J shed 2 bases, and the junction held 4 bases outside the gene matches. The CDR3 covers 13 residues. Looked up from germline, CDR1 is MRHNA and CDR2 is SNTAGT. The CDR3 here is CASKVQGAYEQYF. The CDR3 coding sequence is TGTGCCAGCAAAGTACAGGGGGCCTACGAGCAGTACTTC.

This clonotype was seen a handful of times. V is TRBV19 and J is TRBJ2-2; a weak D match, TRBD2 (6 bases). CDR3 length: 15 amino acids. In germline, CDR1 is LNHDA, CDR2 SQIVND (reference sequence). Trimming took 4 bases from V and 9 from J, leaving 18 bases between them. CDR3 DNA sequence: TGTGCCAGTAGTAAAGACCGGGGGTCGGGAAGGGAGCTGTTTTTT. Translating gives CASSKDRGSGRELFF. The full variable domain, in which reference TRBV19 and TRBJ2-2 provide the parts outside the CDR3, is DGGITQSPKYLFRKEGQNVTLSCEQNLNHDAMYWYRQDPGQGLRLIYYSQIVNDFQKGDIAEGYSVSREKKESFPLTVTSAQKNPTAFYLCASSKDRGSGRELFFGEGSRLTVL.

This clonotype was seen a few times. For the CDR3, the DNA is TGTGCCATCGGTAGCGGGAGGGAAAGCACCGGGGAGCTGTTTTTT. It specifies CAIGSGRESTGELFF. This rearrangement joins TRBV10-3 to TRBJ2-2; 11 bases line up with TRBD2. The CDR3 spans 15 residues. Looked up from germline, CDR1 is ENHRY and CDR2 is SYGVKD. V gave up 8 bases and J gave up 4 bases; unmatched junction bases: 6.

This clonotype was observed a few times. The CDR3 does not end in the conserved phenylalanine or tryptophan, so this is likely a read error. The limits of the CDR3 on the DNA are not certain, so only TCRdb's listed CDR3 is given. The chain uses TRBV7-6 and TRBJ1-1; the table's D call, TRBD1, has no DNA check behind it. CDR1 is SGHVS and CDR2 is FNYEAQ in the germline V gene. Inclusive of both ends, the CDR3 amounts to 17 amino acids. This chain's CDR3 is CASSFGRHYTMSSSSGQ.

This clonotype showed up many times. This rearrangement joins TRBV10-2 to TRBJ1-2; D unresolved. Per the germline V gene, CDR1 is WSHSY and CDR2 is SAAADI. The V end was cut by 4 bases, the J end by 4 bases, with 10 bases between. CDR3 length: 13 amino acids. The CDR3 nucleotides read TGCGCCAGCAGTGTAGGAGGGATCTATGGCTACACCTTC. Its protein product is CASSVGGIYGYTF.

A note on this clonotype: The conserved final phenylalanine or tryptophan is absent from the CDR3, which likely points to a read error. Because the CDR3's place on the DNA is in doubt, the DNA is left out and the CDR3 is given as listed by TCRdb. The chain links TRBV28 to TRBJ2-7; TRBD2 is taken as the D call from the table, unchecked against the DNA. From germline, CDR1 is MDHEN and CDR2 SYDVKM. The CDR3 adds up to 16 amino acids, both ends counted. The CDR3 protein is CASSSTRAPSGYTFGS.

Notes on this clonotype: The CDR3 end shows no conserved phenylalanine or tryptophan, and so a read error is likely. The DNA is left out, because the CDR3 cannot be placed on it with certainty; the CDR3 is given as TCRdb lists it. CDR3 protein: CASTDRGYGYTFGS. The chain recombines TRBV12-3 or TRBV12-4 with TRBJ2-7; TRBD1 is the table's D call and was not checked against the DNA. Including both end residues, the CDR3 is 14 amino acids long.

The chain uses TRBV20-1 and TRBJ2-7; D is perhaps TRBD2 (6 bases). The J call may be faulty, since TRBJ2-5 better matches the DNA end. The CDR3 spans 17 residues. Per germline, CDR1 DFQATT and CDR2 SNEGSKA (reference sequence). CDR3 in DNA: TGCAGTGCTAGAGGGACCTCCCGGGAGCCGAGCCAAGAGACCCAGTACTTC. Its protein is CSARGTSREPSQETQYF.

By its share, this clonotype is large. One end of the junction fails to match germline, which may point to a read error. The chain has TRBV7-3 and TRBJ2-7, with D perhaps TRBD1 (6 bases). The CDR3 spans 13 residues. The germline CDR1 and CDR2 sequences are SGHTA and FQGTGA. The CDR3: CASSLGANSPLHF. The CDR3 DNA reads TGTGCCAGCAGCTTGGGGGCCAATTCACCCCTCCACTTC.

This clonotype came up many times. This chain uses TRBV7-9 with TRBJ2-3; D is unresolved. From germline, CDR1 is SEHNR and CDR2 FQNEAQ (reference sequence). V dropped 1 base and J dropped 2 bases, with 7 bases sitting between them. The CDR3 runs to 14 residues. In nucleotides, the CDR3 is TGTGCCAGCAGCTTAGATACAAACACAGATACGCAGTATTTT. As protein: CASSLDTNTDTQYF.

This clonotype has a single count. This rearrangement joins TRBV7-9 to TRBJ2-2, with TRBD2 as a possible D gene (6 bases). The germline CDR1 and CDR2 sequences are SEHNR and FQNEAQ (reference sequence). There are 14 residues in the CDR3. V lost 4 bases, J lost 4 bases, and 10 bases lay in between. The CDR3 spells CASSSGDFTGELFF. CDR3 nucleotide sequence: TGTGCCAGCAGCTCCGGGGACTTCACCGGGGAGCTGTTTTTT.